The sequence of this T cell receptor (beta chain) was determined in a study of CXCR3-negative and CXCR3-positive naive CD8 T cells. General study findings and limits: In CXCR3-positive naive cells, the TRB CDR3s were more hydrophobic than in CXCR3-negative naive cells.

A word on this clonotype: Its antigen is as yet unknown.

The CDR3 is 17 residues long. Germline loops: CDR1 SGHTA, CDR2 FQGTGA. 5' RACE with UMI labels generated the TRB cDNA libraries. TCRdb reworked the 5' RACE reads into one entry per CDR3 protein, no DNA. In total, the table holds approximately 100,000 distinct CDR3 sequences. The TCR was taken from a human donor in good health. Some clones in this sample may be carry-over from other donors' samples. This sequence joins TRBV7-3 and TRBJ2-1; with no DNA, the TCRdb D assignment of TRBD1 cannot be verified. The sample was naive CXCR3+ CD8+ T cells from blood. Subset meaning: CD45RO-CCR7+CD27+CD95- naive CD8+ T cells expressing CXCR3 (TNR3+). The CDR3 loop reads CASSLLGAGSFENEQFF.